This T cell receptor (beta chain) was identified during a study of cytomegalovirus exposure and HLA in healthy donors (dated by TCRdb to 2016 to 2017). In the study overall: An earlier analysis of 587 of the donors reported 276 Gb of sequence data and some 110 million unique TCR beta sequences obtained from around 190 million T cells. To decide whether each TCR beta V gene segment behaved as functional or pseudogenic, an earlier analysis of fewer than 750 of the donors relied on high-throughput TCR beta sequencing. Roughly 5 DR-DQ haplotypes were handled as single units for association and clustering, since linkage in the cohort was strong. Typing coverage differed by locus: A, B, C, DRB1 and DQB1 were typed in about 620-640 donors, DQA1 in about 510, DPA1 in 600 to 610, and DPB1 in about 450. A later genetic analysis took genome-wide SNP genotypes for about three fifths of the 666 donors and used that subset as a discovery cohort. An early release that covered roughly 600 HLA-typed donors contained approximately 300 gigabases of sequencing data and 70 million to 100 million unique TCR sequences. A later analysis re-analyzed previously published TCR beta repertoires from 600 to 850 donors and added high-resolution HLA genotyping to study TCR occurrence patterns. The study aimed to test whether signatures of past pathogen exposure could be identified by cataloging public T cell receptors. Every repertoire in the discovery cohort had been generated on one and the same sequencing platform. Using immunosequencing, the study profiled T cell repertoires from 666 subjects and related those repertoires to cytomegalovirus serostatus. Among about 400 genotyped donors of the cohort, an average of approximately 200,000 unique TCR beta nucleotide sequences was sequenced per donor, of which roughly 17% were non-productive. Donor age, sex, ethnicity and CMV serostatus were compiled alongside the repertoire data. In addition to the first cohort of roughly 700 subjects, a separate validation cohort of 120 different subjects was used. HLA typing included class I and class II loci at four-digit resolution. Rather than drawing on any new phenotypic data, the later analysis identified candidate immune exposures from TCR beta sequences and the way those sequences occurred across donors. High-throughput TCR immunosequencing, statistical association of individual TCRs with disease status, and machine learning were combined to predict cytomegalovirus infection status. Of the approximately 400 genotyped donors, approximately 80% were placed in the genetic ancestry cluster associated with self-reported Caucasian donors. The paper as a whole reports these results and caveats: In a later genetic analysis, fewer N-insertions in productive TCRs were reported among donors in an Asian-associated ancestry cluster than the approximately 670-donor mean. Three of the identified cytomegalovirus-associated TCR beta chains were confirmed in vitro to be specific for cytomegalovirus antigens. Because HLA typing was unavailable for some donors at each locus, only the typed subset was used in association tests. Some IMGT-functional V segments, including TRBV6-2 and TRBV6-3, could not be distinguished by the 87-base-pair reads and were therefore excluded. Correlated functional status among segregating V segments might reflect linkage disequilibrium, but an unknown experimental factor could not be ruled out. A group of highly shared sequence variants was considered likely to be a technical artifact of the sequencing pipeline. In an earlier analysis of about 600 of the donors, most TCR beta V segments appeared in productive rearrangements about 90% or about 30% of the time, broadly matching IMGT annotations. Cytomegalovirus status was reported to be diagnosed by the classifier with high specificity and sensitivity in both the original and validation cohorts. Most CMV-associated TCR beta chains appeared to be HLA-restricted in a later analysis, and the HLA associations seemed to be driven largely by CMV exposure. In a later analysis, the rate of TCR association differed among HLA loci, with DRB1 alleles having the most associated TCRs and HLA-C alleles having the fewest. The presence/absence analyses assumed that sequencing depth was roughly uniform across donors, and that assumption may not be true. An association between a missense DCLRE1C variant and V-gene and J-gene trimming of TCR beta chains was found in a later genetic analysis and replicated in an independent cohort. A later analysis associated 15,000 to 20,000 TCR beta sequences with specific HLA alleles at a false discovery rate of 0.05. Immune exposure information for the cohort was limited to CMV serostatus. A later analysis reported that several top co-occurrence clusters appeared linked to parvovirus B19, influenza, CMV and Epstein-Barr virus. When HLA alleles, especially DR and DQ, strongly co-occurred, attributing TCR associations to individual alleles was difficult. Across donors, most TCR sequences were observed very rarely, whereas some public TCRs were present in many individuals. The authors suggested that the approach could potentially be extended to other disease states and immunological phenotypes. In a later analysis, HLA-associated TCR beta chains showed more clonal expansion and lower generation probabilities than non-associated chains that were equally common. Because counts were too low, about 15 rarely observed V segments, including chromosome 9 orphons, were left out of the earlier analysis of several hundred of the donors. In this cohort, only TCR beta chains were sequenced, and detectable features were limited by the absence of alpha or paired-chain data. A further reported finding was that TCR beta sequences accurately predicted the HLA-A and HLA-B alleles for most subjects in the first cohort. A total of 164 TCR beta chains were listed by the study as associated with cytomegalovirus.

The cohort consisted of 650 to 850 healthy bone marrow donors. At the time of sampling, every cohort member was nominally healthy, though immune exposures that went unrecorded were likely present. The donor tested CMV seronegative, placing the donor among the 350 to 400 seronegative members of the cohort. Every donor gave a peripheral blood sample, and the peripheral blood mononuclear cells from that sample were used for TCR beta sequencing. The Qiagen DNeasy Blood Extraction Kit was used to extract genomic DNA from the blood cell samples. Sequences SGHRS (CDR1) and YFSETQ (CDR2) are obtained from the germline V gene. The germline ends are 7 bases apart after V is trimmed by 0 bases and J by 0 bases. The CDR3 starts with the cysteine, ends with the phenylalanine, and has 16 residues. The only DNA kept is the CDR3, 48 bases in frame from the first base. The library was produced with the immunoSEQ multiplex PCR assay. For the multiplex PCR, a mixture combining 60 forward primers for TCR Vbeta segments and 13 reverse primers for TCR Jbeta segments was used. The CDR3 region of rearranged TCR beta genes was amplified from genomic DNA with a multiplex PCR assay. The amplified TCR beta libraries were sequenced on the Illumina HiSeq System as 87-base-pair reads. In the paper's pipeline: A later analysis tallied roughly 78 million unique TCR beta chains across the 650 to 750 repertoires, and roughly 11 million of those chains were shared by two or more donors. Raw reads were error-corrected and collapsed into unique sequences by a nearest-neighbor algorithm in which closely related sequences were merged to remove PCR and sequencing errors. CDR3 sequences were aligned to IMGT reference sequences to assign V, D and J gene segments. For a sequence to be retained, a match of at least six nucleotides to both a V gene segment and a J gene segment was required. Rearrangements were called productive when the CDR3 lacked stop codons and stayed in frame with V and J; all others were non-productive. Following IMGT convention, CDR3 was defined as the stretch from the second conserved V-encoded cysteine to the conserved J-encoded phenylalanine. In an earlier analysis of approximately 590 of the donors, sequences lacking an unambiguous match to a single V gene segment were excluded. An earlier analysis of some 500 of the donors classified V segments as functional when productive rearrangements were above 56.7% and as segregating when the standard deviation between donors was above 5%. A statistical classification framework was built to diagnose cytomegalovirus status from the catalog of TCR beta chain sequences. V and J gene assignment, in a later analysis, came from comparing TCR nucleotide sequences with IMGT/GENE-DB human TR gene sequences. The TCRdist pipeline was used in a later analysis to assign CDR3 sequences and most-parsimonious VDJ recombination scenarios. A later analysis defined each TCR beta chain by its CDR3 amino acid sequence plus V-gene family, and excluded reads lacking a unique V-gene family. To address suspected cross-contamination and a sequencing artifact, a later analysis removed 592 highly shared, low-generation-probability nucleotide sequences. In a later analysis, a clonal expansion index was calculated for each public chain from normalized within-repertoire ranks of inferred template counts. In a later analysis, generation probabilities were computed using a VDJ recombination model fitted to out-of-frame rearrangements, and the results were checked against IGoR. Hypergeometric tests were used in a later analysis to score TCR-TCR, TCR-HLA and TCR-CMV co-occurrence, with a repertoire-size bias correction applied to the TCR pairs. A later analysis estimated false discovery rates by permuting HLA or CMV assignments 20 times. In a later analysis, co-occurring TCRs were grouped using DBSCAN, and TCRdist sequence similarity was added for clustering within HLA-allele-positive subsets. Co-occurrence clustering excluded repertoires with fewer than 30,000 or more than 120,000 public chains, plus five with anomalous nucleotide sharing. This is the immuneACCESS table as TCRdb keeps it, with only in-frame sequences that have V and J called. A part of the clones is gone; compared with another copy, unresolved V genes explain less than half, and the rest is unexplained. V and J calls and clone size are those listed in that table; D and trimming were worked out from the DNA. This sample's table carries under 100,000 clones. The leading ten clones occupy around 3.6% of the sample.

As for this clone: Its antigen is currently not known.

The specimen sequenced was PBMCs. This TCR derives from a woman between 25 and 40 years old in good health and CMV-seronegative. The rearranged chain carries TRBV5-1 and TRBJ1-6, with the D gene not clear enough to name. Here is the DNA: TGCGCCAGCAGCTTGGACGAGAGCTCCTATAATTCACCCCTCCACTTT. Its protein product is CASSLDESSYNSPLHF.